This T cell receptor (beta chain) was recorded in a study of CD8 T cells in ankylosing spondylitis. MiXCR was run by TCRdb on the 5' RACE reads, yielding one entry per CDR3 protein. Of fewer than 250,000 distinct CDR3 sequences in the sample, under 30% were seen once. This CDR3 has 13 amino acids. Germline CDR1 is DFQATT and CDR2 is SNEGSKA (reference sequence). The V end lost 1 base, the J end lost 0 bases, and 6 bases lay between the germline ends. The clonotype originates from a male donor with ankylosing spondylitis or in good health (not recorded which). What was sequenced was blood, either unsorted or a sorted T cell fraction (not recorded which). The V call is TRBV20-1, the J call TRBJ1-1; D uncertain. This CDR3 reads CSARVRMNTEAFF. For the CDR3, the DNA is TGCAGTGCTAGAGTCCGGATGAACACTGAAGCTTTCTTT.